Listed below are T cell receptor beta chains from one sample, sequenced in a study of identical twins. TCRdb re-analysed the 5' RACE reads in MiXCR, keeping a single row per CDR3 protein. Of approximately 500,000 distinct CDR3 sequences listed, 24% are singletons. This same sample was also taken into another study, of T cells expressing NK-cell markers.

Sequenced input: CD4+ T cells sorted from blood. These receptors were obtained from a woman between 18 and 29 years old in good health. The CDR3 runs from the conserved cysteine through the conserved F or W. Fields, in order: J gene, CDR3 length, D gene, V gene, clone size, CDR3 protein, CDR3 DNA. D genes are given only for firm matches. Clone sizes are given selectively: once, few, many, or a class where the clone is expanded.

TRBJ2-3,14,TRBD2,TRBV5-1,NA,CASSRSGSSDTQYF,TGCGCCAGCAGCAGGAGCGGGAGTTCAGATACGCAGTATTTT
TRBJ2-3,18,TRBD2,TRBV4-3,NA,CASSQDAMRETGLDTQYF,TGCGCCAGCAGCCAAGATGCGATGCGGGAGACCGGTTTAGATACGCAGTATTTT
TRBJ2-3,15,TRBD2,TRBV7-2,few,CASSQTSGSGDTQYF,TGTGCCAGCAGCCAGACTAGCGGGTCGGGAGATACGCAGTATTTT
TRBJ1-2,15,NA,TRBV20-1,few,CSASEGGAYSYGYTF,TGCAGTGCTAGCGAGGGCGGGGCGTACAGCTATGGCTACACCTTC
TRBJ1-1,12,NA,TRBV28,few,CASRTSSTQAFF,TGTGCCAGCAGGACGTCCTCCACCCAAGCTTTCTTT
TRBJ1-1,15,TRBD1,TRBV5-1,few,CASSRSYRGNTEAFF,TGCGCCAGCAGCAGGTCGTACAGGGGTAACACTGAAGCTTTCTTT
TRBJ2-3,11,NA,TRBV20-1,many,CSASPGATQYF,TGCAGTGCTTCCCCAGGAGCTACGCAGTATTTT
TRBJ2-3,13,TRBD2,TRBV10-2,few,CASRLAQPDTQYF,TGCGCCAGTCGACTAGCCCAGCCAGATACGCAGTATTTT
TRBJ2-5,14,NA,TRBV29-1,few,CSVSPGSIQETQYF,TGCAGCGTTTCCCCCGGGTCTATCCAAGAGACCCAGTACTTC
TRBJ1-5,12,NA,TRBV6-5,NA,CASSGWRQPQHF,TGTGCCAGCTCGGGATGGCGTCAGCCCCAGCATTTT
TRBJ2-1,13,NA,TRBV20-1,NA,CSLLPLAVNEQFF,TGCAGTCTTCTCCCGCTAGCCGTCAATGAGCAGTTCTTC
TRBJ2-7,14,TRBD2,TRBV12-3/TRBV12-4,few,CASTSGGSGIEQYF,TGTGCCAGCACTTCCGGGGGTAGCGGGATCGAGCAGTACTTC
TRBJ2-1,16,TRBD2,TRBV5-1,NA,CASSLIAGGVYNEQFF,TGCGCCAGCAGCTTAATAGCGGGGGGCGTTTACAATGAGCAGTTCTTC
TRBJ1-6,17,NA,TRBV4-3,few,CASSPEAWGLSNSPLHF,TGCGCCAGCAGCCCGGAGGCATGGGGTCTTAGTAATTCACCCCTCCACTTT
TRBJ2-3,13,NA,TRBV10-3,few,CAISEGTRGVQYF,TGTGCCATCAGTGAAGGGACCCGGGGAGTTCAGTATTTT
TRBJ2-7,12,NA,TRBV18,NA,CASSILSYEQYF,TGTGCCAGCTCAATCTTGTCCTACGAGCAGTACTTC
TRBJ2-1,14,TRBD2,TRBV7-2,NA,CAGKMRLALNEQFF,TGTGCCGGCAAAATGAGACTAGCGCTGAATGAGCAGTTCTTC
TRBJ2-7,15,NA,TRBV5-1,NA,CASSLAGRQTGEQYF,TGCGCCAGCAGCTTGGCCGGTCGACAGACGGGGGAGCAGTACTTC
TRBJ2-5,14,NA,TRBV5-1,NA,CASSGKRAEETQYF,TGCGCCAGCAGTGGGAAGAGGGCAGAAGAGACCCAGTACTTC
TRBJ2-5,11,TRBD1,TRBV15,NA,CATSTRQGTYF,TGTGCCACCAGCACTAGACAGGGGACGTACTTC
TRBJ2-2,15,NA,TRBV6-2/TRBV6-3,NA,CASSYGRSITGELFF,TGTGCCAGCAGTTACGGCCGGTCGATCACCGGGGAGCTGTTTTTT
TRBJ2-3,14,TRBD2,TRBV7-2,many,CASSLAANTDTQYF,TGTGCCAGCAGCCTAGCGGCCAACACAGATACGCAGTATTTT
TRBJ1-2,14,TRBD1,TRBV5-1,NA,CASSWRQGADGYTF,TGCGCCAGCAGCTGGCGTCAGGGGGCGGATGGCTACACCTTC
TRBJ2-1,14,TRBD1,TRBV24-1,few,CATASTGTANEQFF,TGTGCCACCGCCTCCACGGGGACAGCTAATGAGCAGTTCTTC
TRBJ1-1,15,TRBD1,TRBV10-3,few,CAIRMSRQGNTEAFF,TGTGCCATCAGAATGAGTAGACAGGGGAACACTGAAGCTTTCTTT